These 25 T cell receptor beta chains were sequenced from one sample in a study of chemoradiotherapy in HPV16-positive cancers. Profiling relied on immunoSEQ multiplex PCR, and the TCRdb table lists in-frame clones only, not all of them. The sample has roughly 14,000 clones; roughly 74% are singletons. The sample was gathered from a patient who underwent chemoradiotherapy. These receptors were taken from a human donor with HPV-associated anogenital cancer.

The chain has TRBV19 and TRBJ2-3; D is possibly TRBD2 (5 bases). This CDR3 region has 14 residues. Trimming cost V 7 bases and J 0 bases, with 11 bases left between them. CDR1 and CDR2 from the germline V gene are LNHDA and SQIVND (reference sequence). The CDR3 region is CASTQRSSTDTQYF. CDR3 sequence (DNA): TGTGCCAGTACCCAGCGGTCTAGCACAGATACGCAGTATTTT.

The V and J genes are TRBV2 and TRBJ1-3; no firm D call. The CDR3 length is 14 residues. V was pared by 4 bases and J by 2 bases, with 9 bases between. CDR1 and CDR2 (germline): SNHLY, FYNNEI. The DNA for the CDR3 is TGTGCCAGCAGTGGGGTCAGTACTGGAAACACCATATATTTT. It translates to CASSGVSTGNTIYF.

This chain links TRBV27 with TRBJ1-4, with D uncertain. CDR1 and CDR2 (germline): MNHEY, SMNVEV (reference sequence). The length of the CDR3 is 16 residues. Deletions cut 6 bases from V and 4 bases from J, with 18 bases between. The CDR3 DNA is TGTGCCAGCAGCCTCAGACCTAGGGCCCGTAATGAAAAACTGTTTTTT. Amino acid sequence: CASSLRPRARNEKLFF.

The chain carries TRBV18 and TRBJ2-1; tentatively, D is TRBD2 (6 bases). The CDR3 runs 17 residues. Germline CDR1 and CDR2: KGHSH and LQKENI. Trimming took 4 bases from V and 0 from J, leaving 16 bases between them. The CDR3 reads CASSHQEGSDSYNEQFF. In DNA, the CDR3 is TGTGCCAGCTCACACCAGGAGGGGTCTGACTCCTACAATGAGCAGTTCTTC.

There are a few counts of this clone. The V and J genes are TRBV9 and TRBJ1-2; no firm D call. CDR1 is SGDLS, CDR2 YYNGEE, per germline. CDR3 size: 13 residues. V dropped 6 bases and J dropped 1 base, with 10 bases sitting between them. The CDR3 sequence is CASNPGINYGYTF. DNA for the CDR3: TGTGCCAGCAACCCGGGGATTAACTATGGCTACACCTTC. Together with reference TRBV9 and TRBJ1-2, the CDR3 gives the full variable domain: DSGVTQTPKHLITATGQRVTLRCSPRSGDLSVYWYQQSLDQGLQFLIQYYNGEERAKGNILERFSAQQFPDLHSELNLSSLELGDSALYFCASNPGINYGYTFGSGTRLTVV.

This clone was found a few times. CDR3 in amino acids: CASRLSETVVPETQYF. For the CDR3, the DNA is TGCGCCAGCAGACTCTCCGAGACGGTTGTTCCGGAGACCCAGTACTTC. This chain uses TRBV5-1 with TRBJ2-5; D gene ambiguous. The V end was cut by 5 bases, the J end by 5 bases, with 22 bases between. Per the germline V gene, CDR1 is SGHRS and CDR2 is YFSETQ. CDR3 length: 16 residues.

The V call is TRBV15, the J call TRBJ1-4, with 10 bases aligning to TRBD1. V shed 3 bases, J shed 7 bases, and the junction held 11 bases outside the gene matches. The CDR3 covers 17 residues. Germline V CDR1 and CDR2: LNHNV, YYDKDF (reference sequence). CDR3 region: CATSSWYRDRGIEKLFF. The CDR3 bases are TGTGCCACCAGCAGCTGGTACCGGGACAGGGGAATTGAAAAACTGTTTTTT.

This CDR3 is CASSLRDRGYTF. The CDR3 DNA sequence: TGTGCCAGCAGCCTTCGGGACAGAGGGTACACCTTC. The rearrangement joins TRBV2 to TRBJ1-2; TRBD1 matches at 7 bases. CDR1 is SNHLY, CDR2 FYNNEI, per germline. Losses at the gene ends were 6 bases for V and 11 bases for J; bases not matched to a gene: 9. This CDR3 is built from 12 residues.

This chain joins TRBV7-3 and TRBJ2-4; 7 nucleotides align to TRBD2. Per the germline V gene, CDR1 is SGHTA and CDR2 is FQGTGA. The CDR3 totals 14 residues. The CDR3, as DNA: TGTGCAAGCGGGATCGGGCCACCCAAAAACATTCAGTACTTC. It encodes CASGIGPPKNIQYF.

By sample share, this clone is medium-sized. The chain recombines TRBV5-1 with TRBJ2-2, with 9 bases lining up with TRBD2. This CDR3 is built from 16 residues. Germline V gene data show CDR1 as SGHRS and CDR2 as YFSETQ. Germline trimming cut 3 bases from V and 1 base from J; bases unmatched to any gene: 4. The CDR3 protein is CASSSRLAENTGELFF. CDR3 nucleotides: TGCGCCAGCAGCTCCCGACTAGCGGAGAACACCGGGGAGCTGTTTTTT. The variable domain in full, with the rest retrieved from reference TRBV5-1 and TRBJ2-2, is KAGVTQTPRYLIKTRGQQVTLSCSPISGHRSVSWYQQTPGQGLQFLFEYFSETQRNKGNFPGRFSGRQFSNSRSEMNVSTLELGDSALYLCASSSRLAENTGELFFGEGSRLTVL.

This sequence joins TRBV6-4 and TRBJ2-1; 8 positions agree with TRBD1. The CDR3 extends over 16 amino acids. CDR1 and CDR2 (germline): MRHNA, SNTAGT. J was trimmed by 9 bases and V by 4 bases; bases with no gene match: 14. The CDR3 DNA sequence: TGTGCCAGCAGTGTAGCCGGAGGACAGGGTTCTAGTGAGCAGTTCTTC. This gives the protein CASSVAGGQGSSEQFF.

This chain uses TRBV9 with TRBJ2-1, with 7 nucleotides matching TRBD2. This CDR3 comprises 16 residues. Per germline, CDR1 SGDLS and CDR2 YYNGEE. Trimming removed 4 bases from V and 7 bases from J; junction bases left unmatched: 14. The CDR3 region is CASSTLGGSLPNEQFF. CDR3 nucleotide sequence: TGTGCCAGCAGCACCCTGGGGGGGAGCCTCCCAAATGAGCAGTTCTTC.

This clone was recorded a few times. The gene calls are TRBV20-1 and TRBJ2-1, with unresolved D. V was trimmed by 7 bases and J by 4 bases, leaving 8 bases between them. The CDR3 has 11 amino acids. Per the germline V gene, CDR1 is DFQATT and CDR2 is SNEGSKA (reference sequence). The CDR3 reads CSVRLYNEQFF. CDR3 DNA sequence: TGCAGTGTCAGGCTGTACAATGAGCAGTTCTTC.

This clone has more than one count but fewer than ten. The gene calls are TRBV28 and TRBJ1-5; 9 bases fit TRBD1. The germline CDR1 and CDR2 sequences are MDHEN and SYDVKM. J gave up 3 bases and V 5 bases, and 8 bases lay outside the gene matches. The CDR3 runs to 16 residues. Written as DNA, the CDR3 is TGTGCCAGCAGTCCCCGGGACAGGGAAGCCAATCAGCCCCAGCATTTT. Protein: CASSPRDREANQPQHF.

The CDR3 loop reads CASSDRNRQGVGEKLFF. As DNA, the CDR3 is TGTGCCAGCAGTGACAGGAACCGACAGGGAGTAGGGGAAAAACTGTTTTTT. V usage is TRBV6-4 and J usage is TRBJ1-4, with 7 positions matching TRBD1. CDR1 and CDR2 from the germline V gene are MRHNA and SNTAGT. J gave up 8 bases and V 2 bases, and 14 bases lay outside the gene matches. This CDR3 is built from 17 residues.

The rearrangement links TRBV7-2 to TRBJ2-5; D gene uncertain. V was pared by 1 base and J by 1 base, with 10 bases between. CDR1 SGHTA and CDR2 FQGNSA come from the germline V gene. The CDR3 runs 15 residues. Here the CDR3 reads CASSLVQSPQETQYF. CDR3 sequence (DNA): TGTGCCAGCAGCTTAGTGCAAAGCCCCCAAGAGACCCAGTACTTC.

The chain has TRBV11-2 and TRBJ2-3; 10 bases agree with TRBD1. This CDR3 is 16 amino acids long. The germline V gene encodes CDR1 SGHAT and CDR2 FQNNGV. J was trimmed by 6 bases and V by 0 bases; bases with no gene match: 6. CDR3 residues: CASSLEGQGFEDTQYF. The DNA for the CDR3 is TGTGCCAGCAGCTTAGAGGGACAGGGGTTCGAGGATACGCAGTATTTT.

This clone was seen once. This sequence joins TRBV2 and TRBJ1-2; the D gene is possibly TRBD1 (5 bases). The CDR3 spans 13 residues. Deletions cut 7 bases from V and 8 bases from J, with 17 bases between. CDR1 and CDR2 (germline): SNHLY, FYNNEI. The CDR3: CASTGGDSFGYTF. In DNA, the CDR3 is TGTGCCAGCACGGGGGGGGATTCGTTCGGCTACACCTTC.

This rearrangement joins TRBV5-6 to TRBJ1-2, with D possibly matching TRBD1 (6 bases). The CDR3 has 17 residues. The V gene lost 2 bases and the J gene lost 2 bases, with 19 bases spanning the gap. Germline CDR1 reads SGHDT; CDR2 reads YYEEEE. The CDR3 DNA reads TGTGCCAGCAGCTTCGTGGACAGTCGCGCCTCCAACTATGGCTACACCTTC. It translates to CASSFVDSRASNYGYTF. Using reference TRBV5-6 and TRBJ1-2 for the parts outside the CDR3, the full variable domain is DAGVTQSPTHLIKTRGQQVTLRCSPKSGHDTVSWYQQALGQGPQFIFQYYEEEERQRGNFPDRFSGHQFPNYSSELNVNALLLGDSALYLCASSFVDSRASNYGYTFGSGTRLTVV.

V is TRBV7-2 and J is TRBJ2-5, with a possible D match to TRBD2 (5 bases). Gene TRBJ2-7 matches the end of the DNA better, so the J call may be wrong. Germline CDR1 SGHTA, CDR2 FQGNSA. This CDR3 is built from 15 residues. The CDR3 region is CASSLDSGISYEQYF. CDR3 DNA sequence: TGTGCCAGCAGCTTAGATTCGGGGATCTCCTACGAGCAGTACTTC.

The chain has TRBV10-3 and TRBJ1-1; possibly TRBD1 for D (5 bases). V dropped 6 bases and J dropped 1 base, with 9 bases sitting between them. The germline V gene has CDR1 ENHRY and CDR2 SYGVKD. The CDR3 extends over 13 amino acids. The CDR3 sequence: CAIRRDGNTEAFF. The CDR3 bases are TGTGCCATCAGGAGGGACGGGAACACTGAAGCTTTCTTT.

This chain's CDR3 is CASSFGGTALGSNYGYTF. DNA of the CDR3: TGCGCCAGCAGCTTTGGTGGTACGGCTCTTGGCTCTAACTATGGCTACACCTTC. The chain employs TRBV5-1 and TRBJ1-2; D is ambiguous. This CDR3 is 18 amino acids long. V lost 2 bases, J lost 0 bases, and 20 bases lay in between. In germline, CDR1 is SGHRS, CDR2 YFSETQ. Drawing the rest from reference TRBV5-1 and TRBJ1-2, the complete variable domain is KAGVTQTPRYLIKTRGQQVTLSCSPISGHRSVSWYQQTPGQGLQFLFEYFSETQRNKGNFPGRFSGRQFSNSRSEMNVSTLELGDSALYLCASSFGGTALGSNYGYTFGSGTRLTVV.

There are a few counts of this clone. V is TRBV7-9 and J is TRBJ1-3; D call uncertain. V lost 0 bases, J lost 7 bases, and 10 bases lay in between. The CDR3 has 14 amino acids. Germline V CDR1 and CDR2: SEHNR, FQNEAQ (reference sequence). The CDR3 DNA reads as TGTGCCAGCAGCTTAGCGGAGGCGGCGAACACCATATATTTT. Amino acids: CASSLAEAANTIYF. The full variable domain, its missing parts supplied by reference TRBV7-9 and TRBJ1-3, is DTGVSQNPRHKITKRGQNVTFRCDPISEHNRLYWYRQTLGQGPEFLTYFQNEAQLEKSRLLSDRFSAERPKGSFSTLEIQRTEQGDSAMYLCASSLAEAANTIYFGEGSWLTVV.

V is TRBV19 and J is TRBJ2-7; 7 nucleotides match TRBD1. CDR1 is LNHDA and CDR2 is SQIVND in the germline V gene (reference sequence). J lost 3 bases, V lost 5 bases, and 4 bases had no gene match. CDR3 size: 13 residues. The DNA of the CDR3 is TGTGCCAGTAGTCTAAGACAGGGCTACGAGCAGTACTTC. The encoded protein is CASSLRQGYEQYF.

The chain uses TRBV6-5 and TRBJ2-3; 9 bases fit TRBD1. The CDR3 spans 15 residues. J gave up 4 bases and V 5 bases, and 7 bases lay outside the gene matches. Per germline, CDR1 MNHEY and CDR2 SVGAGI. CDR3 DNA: TGTGCCAGCAGTCGGGGACAGGGAGGGGCAGATACGCAGTATTTT. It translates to CASSRGQGGADTQYF.